A selection of T cell receptor beta chains follows, all from one sample in a study of blood T cells in healthy people across ages. In TCRdb, the 5' RACE reads were re-called with MiXCR into one record per CDR3 protein. The repertoire holds about a million distinct CDR3 sequences, with more than 30% as singletons. Sequenced material: blood. These TCRs come from a man aged 18 to 35 in good health. Each CDR3 is given with its conserved first and last residue. D genes are given only for firm matches. Part of the rows lack a size; the others show once, few, many or a class for expanded clones.

TRBD2,TRBV5-1,TRBJ2-3,NA,TGCGCCAGCAGTACTGTGCCTGGCGGGGGGTCGAATACGCAGTATTTT,CASSTVPGGGSNTQYF
NA,TRBV6-1,TRBJ2-7,NA,TGTGCCAGCAGTCAAACTAGTGGCGAGCAGTACTTC,CASSQTSGEQYF
NA,TRBV6-5,TRBJ2-1,few,TGTGCCAGCAGCTATGACTACAATGAGCAGTTCTTC,CASSYDYNEQFF
NA,TRBV20-1,TRBJ1-3,once,TGCAGTGCCAAATCTTGGACGGGGATGACTGGAAACACCATATATTTT,CSAKSWTGMTGNTIYF
NA,TRBV7-9,TRBJ2-1,NA,TGTGCCAGCGCCCTCTCCCCAAATGAGCAGTTCTTC,CASALSPNEQFF
NA,TRBV11-2,TRBJ2-5,few,TGTGCCAGCAGCCCCCGGCCACGGGAGGAGACCCAGTACTTC,CASSPRPREETQYF
NA,TRBV19,TRBJ1-2,few,TGTGCCAGTATGACAGTCCTAGGCGGCGGCTACACCTTC,CASMTVLGGGYTF
NA,TRBV20-1,TRBJ2-1,NA,TGCAGTGCCCTCACCTGGGGTGGGCAGTTCTTC,CSALTWGGQFF
NA,TRBV6-1,TRBJ2-3,few,TGTGCCAGCGGTATTCAGTTTAGCACAGATACGCAGTATTTT,CASGIQFSTDTQYF
NA,TRBV6-5,TRBJ2-2,NA,TGTGCCAGCGCCCTGACACATATACAAACCGGGGAGCTGTTTTTT,CASALTHIQTGELFF
NA,TRBV27,TRBJ1-3,few,TGTGCCAGCAGTACAGGGTTGGGAAACACCATATATTTT,CASSTGLGNTIYF
NA,TRBV20-1,TRBJ2-1,NA,TGCAGTGCTACCACGGTCAGTTGGAATGAGCAGTTCTTC,CSATTVSWNEQFF
TRBD1,TRBV25-1,TRBJ2-3,NA,TGTGCCAGCAGTCTGGGACAGCGGGATACGCAGTATTTT,CASSLGQRDTQYF
NA,TRBV4-1,TRBJ1-5,many,TGCGCCAGCAGCCAAGGCCGCGGACAGCGCAATCAGCCCCAGCATTTT,CASSQGRGQRNQPQHF
NA,TRBV7-2,TRBJ1-5,NA,TGTGCCAGCAGCTGGGCCGGGACGGTTAGCAATCAGCCCCAGCATTTT,CASSWAGTVSNQPQHF
TRBD2,TRBV12-3/TRBV12-4,TRBJ2-3,NA,TGTGCCAGCAGGGAAGCTAGCGGGCCCACAGATACGCAGTATTTT,CASREASGPTDTQYF
TRBD2,TRBV7-9,TRBJ2-7,NA,TGTGCCAGCAGCTCCTCTAGCGGGGGGCTGTACAATGAGCAGTACTTC,CASSSSSGGLYNEQYF
TRBD1,TRBV20-1,TRBJ1-2,NA,TGCAGTGCTAGAGGGCCCCCACCGACAGGGCAAGACTATGGCTACACCTTC,CSARGPPPTGQDYGYTF
NA,TRBV20-1,TRBJ1-2,few,TGCAGTGCTCCAGGGTACCGCTATGGCTACACCTTC,CSAPGYRYGYTF
NA,TRBV7-9,TRBJ2-3,NA,TGTGCCAGCAGCCTCGGGAGCCTAGGAGGCACAGATACGCAGTATTTT,CASSLGSLGGTDTQYF
TRBD1,TRBV11-2,TRBJ1-6,NA,TGTGCCAGCAGCTTGACAGGGGTAGGGGATTCACCCCTCCACTTT,CASSLTGVGDSPLHF
NA,TRBV9,TRBJ1-5,few,TGTGCCAGCAGCGTAGACGGGGCCGCGAATCAGCCCCAGCATTTT,CASSVDGAANQPQHF